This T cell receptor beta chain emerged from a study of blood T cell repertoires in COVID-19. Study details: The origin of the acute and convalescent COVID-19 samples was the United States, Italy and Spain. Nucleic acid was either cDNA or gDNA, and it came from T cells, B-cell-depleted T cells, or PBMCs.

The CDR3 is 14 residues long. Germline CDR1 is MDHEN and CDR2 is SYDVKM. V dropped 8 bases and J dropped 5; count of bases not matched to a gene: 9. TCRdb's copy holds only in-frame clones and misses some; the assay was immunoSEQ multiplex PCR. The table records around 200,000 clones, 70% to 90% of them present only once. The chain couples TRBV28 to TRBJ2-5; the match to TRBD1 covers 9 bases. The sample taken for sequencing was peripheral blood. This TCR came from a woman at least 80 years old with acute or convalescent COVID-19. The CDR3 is CASASTGGRETQYF. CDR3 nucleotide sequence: TGTGCCAGCGCTAGCACAGGGGGCAGGGAGACCCAGTACTTC.